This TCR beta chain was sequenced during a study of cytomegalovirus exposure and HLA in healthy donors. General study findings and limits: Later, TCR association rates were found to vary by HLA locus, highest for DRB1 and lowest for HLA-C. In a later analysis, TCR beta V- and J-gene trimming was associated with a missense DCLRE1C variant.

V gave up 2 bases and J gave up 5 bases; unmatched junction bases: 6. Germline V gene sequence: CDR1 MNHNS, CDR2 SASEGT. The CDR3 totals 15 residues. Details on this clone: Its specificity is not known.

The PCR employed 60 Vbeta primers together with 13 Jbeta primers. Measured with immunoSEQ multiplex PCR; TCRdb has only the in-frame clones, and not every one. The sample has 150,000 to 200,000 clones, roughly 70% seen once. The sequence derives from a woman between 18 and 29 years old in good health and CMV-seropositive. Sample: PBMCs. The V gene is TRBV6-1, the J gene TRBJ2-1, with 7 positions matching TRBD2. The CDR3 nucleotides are TGTGCCAGCAGTGAAACGGGGCTAGCGGACAATGAGCAGTTCTTC. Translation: CASSETGLADNEQFF.